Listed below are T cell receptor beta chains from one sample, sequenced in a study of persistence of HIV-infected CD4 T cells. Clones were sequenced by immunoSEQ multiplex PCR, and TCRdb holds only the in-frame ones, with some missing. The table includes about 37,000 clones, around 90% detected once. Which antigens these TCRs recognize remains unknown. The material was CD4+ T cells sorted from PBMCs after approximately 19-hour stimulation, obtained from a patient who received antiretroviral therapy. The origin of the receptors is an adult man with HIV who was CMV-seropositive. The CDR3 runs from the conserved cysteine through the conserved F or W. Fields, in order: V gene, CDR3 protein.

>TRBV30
CAWSAGGPLREQYF
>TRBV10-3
CATWSGQGEQFF
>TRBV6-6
CASSFGVWATDTQYF
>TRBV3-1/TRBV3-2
CASTGTAAYGYTF
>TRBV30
CAWNPGFQWGEQYF
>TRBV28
CASSSLRQGAPYEQYF
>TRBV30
CAWIKGHAGELFF
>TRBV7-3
CASSLDVLGAGYTF
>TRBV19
CASSNSRDVGIREKLFF
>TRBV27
CASSYNGQINQPQHF
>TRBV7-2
CASSSRPSPDTQYF
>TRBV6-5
CASNLGERGYGYTF
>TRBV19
CASSLTGVSYEQYF
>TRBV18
CASSLDRDSYEQYF
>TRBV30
CARTGFGEKLFF
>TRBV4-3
CASSQERHRNQPQHF
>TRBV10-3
CAIRETGGYNSPLHF
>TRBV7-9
CASSSVYRVFEQFF
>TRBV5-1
CASSLGTGFGANVLTF
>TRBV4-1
CASSQERGTSGVFSYNEQFF
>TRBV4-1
CASSQLYNEKLFF
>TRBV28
CASSLRGEDQPQHF
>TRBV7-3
CASSLSDTQYF
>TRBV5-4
CASSSDRDVDGYTF
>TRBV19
CASSLGQVSSGNTIYF
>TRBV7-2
CASSPGTGGGGELFF
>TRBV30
CAWIPGRTTEAFF
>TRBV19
CASSMVSGKKGEQFF
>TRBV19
CASSKGLGPVYEQYF
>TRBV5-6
CASSLGGNGYTF
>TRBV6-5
CASSNPQGTSGYTF
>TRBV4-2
CASSQDKDFNEQFF
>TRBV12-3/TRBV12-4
CASSLGYEQYF
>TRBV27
CASSKKLDSTGELFF
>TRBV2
CASSGGMNTEAFF
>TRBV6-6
CASSPGLLSTDTQYF
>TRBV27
CASSLQGRMNQPQHF
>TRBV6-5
CASMREFNSPLHF
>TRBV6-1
CASSEVTDTQYF
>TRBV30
CAWSGGMDRANTEAFF
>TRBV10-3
CAIRYKDGRNTEAFF
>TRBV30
CAWSPQGPGYGYTF
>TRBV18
CASSPIFLAKNIQYF
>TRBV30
CAWSVETEAFF
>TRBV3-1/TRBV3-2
CASSQDMQLREKLFF